Listed below are T cell receptor beta chains from one sample, sequenced in a study of blood T cell repertoires in COVID-19. Assay used: immunoSEQ multiplex PCR; TCRdb lists only in-frame clones, some missing. The table shows roughly 250,000 clones, with 88% occurring only once. The sequencing input was peripheral blood. Receptors originate from a man aged 60 to 69 who had recovered from COVID-19. Each CDR3 is given with its conserved first and last residue. A D gene is named only where the DNA matches it firmly.

NA,TRBV6-5,CASLRGEYTDTQYF
TRBD1,TRBV24-1,CATRPRQGETEAFF
NA,TRBV7-6,CASSLVAAYNEQFF
TRBD1,TRBV18,CASSPGQSEVSRYTF
TRBD2,TRBV15,CATSGISGGAETQYF
NA,TRBV5-1,CASSLGAYSGANVLTF
NA,TRBV5-1,CASSLGFSADTQYF
TRBD2,TRBV7-2,CASSLDWTSGTDTQYF
NA,TRBV4-1,CASSHLPTGSSYNSPLHF
NA,TRBV5-4,CASSRRGPPEAFF
TRBD1,TRBV11-3,CASSGGTGFSDTQYF
NA,TRBV27,CASSLSYSYEQYF
NA,TRBV7-3,CASSPDQGETQYF
NA,TRBV7-9,CASSLGDYLGYTF
NA,TRBV7-2,CASSLAEGAHLETQYF
NA,TRBV24-1,CATSTGHPNTEAFF
NA,TRBV9,CASSDRVGTEAFF
TRBD1,TRBV7-2,CASSLAGTASYNEQFF
NA,TRBV9,CASSPTRDFPYEQYF
NA,TRBV3-1/TRBV3-2,CASSQVGPYGYTF
NA,TRBV5-4,CASSPIDSSYNSPLHF
TRBD1,TRBV11-1,CASSPWTGPLEQYF
NA,TRBV5-6,CASSLTGSPLHF
NA,TRBV5-1,CASSLGGTDTQYF
TRBD2,TRBV5-1,CASSFILAADTQYF
TRBD1,TRBV19,CASSTGGQGAHEQYF
NA,TRBV2,CASSEVERNAQYF
TRBD1,TRBV27,CASSLWGQGVYTEAFF
TRBD1,TRBV27,CASSSTGQGIFGYTF